This passage covers 25 T cell receptor beta chains from one sample sequenced in a study of graft-versus-host responses after intestinal transplantation. Libraries were prepared by immunoSEQ multiplex PCR; TCRdb keeps only in-frame clonotypes and omits some of them. The sample includes under 20,000 clones, 75% to 95% of them seen just once. The sample here was PBMCs, taken approximately 370 days after transplant. These receptors were obtained from a human patient who received an intestinal transplant, so some T cells may come from the graft donor.

The genes are TRBV7-3 and TRBJ2-1; TRBD2 matches 8 bases. This CDR3 has 15 residues. V lost 5 bases to trimming and J lost 1 base; unmatched junction nucleotides: 4. The V gene's germline CDR1 is SGHTA and CDR2 FQGTGA. CDR3 region: CASSLLAGSYNEQFF. As DNA, the CDR3 is TGTGCCAGCAGCCTATTAGCGGGGTCCTACAATGAGCAGTTCTTC.

This clone was seen only once. J is TRBJ2-6 and V is TRBV6-4; TRBD2 aligns across 10 bases. CDR3 length: 15 residues. Trimming cost V 5 bases and J 2 bases; bases outside gene matches: 0. CDR1 is MRHNA, CDR2 SNTAGT, per germline. The CDR3 bases are TGTGCCAGCAGTAGCGGGGGGGCTGGGGCCAACGTCCTGACTTTC. It is translated as CASSSGGAGANVLTF.

Comments on this clone: Other DNA sequences in this specimen translate into the identical CDR3. The genes are TRBV4-2 and TRBJ2-1, with 9 bases identical to TRBD2. V shed 4 bases, J shed 7 bases, and the junction held 11 bases outside the gene matches. The CDR3 totals 16 residues. The germline V gene encodes CDR1 LGHNA and CDR2 YNFKEQ. CDR3 sequence: CASSLLAGGRGNEQFF. CDR3 nucleotides: TGTGCCAGCAGCCTCCTCGCGGGGGGGCGGGGAAATGAGCAGTTCTTC.

This clone was observed once. CDR3 bases: TGTGCCAGCAGTTTCAGCGGGAGGTTTTACACCGGGGAGCTGTTTTTT. This sequence encodes CASSFSGRFYTGELFF. The chain has TRBV28 and TRBJ2-2; 9 bases line up with TRBD2. This CDR3 spans 16 amino acids. The germline CDR1 and CDR2 sequences are MDHEN and SYDVKM. J was trimmed by 3 bases and V by 3 bases; bases with no gene match: 5.

V usage is TRBV4-1 and J usage is TRBJ1-1; 7 nucleotides line up with TRBD1. This CDR3 contains 15 residues. Germline V lookup: CDR1 MGHRA, CDR2 YSYEKL. V trimming: 3 bases; J trimming: 4 bases; junction bases outside the gene matches: 8. The chain's CDR3 is CASSHGRQGSTEAFF. The CDR3 DNA follows: TGCGCCAGCAGCCATGGAAGACAGGGTAGCACTGAAGCTTTCTTT.

The chain links TRBV5-6 to TRBJ1-5; 10 positions match TRBD1. Germline V CDR1 and CDR2: SGHDT, YYEEEE. V was pared by 0 bases and J by 6 bases, with 12 bases of the junction left unmatched. CDR3 size: 18 residues. In nucleotides, the CDR3 is TGTGCCAGCAGCTTGGGGAGCGCCGGGACAGGGGCGGGTCAGCCCCAGCATTTT. This gives the protein CASSLGSAGTGAGQPQHF.

The V and J genes are TRBV6-4 and TRBJ2-5; perhaps D is TRBD1 or TRBD2 (6 bases each). The CDR3 runs to 15 residues. The germline V gene encodes CDR1 MRHNA and CDR2 SNTAGT. The V end lost 9 bases, the J end lost 1 base, and 18 bases lay between the germline ends. Written as DNA, the CDR3 is TGTGCCAGACGACAGTACGGGGGCGGCCAAGAGACCCAGTACTTC. It specifies CARRQYGGGQETQYF.

The J gene is TRBJ1-5, the V gene TRBV2; 9 bases are shared with TRBD1. V shed 6 bases and J 8 bases; nucleotides not matched to a gene: 11. The CDR3 runs to 15 residues. The germline gives CDR1 SNHLY, CDR2 FYNNEI. The CDR3 loop is CASRASRDRVKPQHF. In nucleotides, the CDR3 is TGTGCCAGCAGAGCATCCCGGGACAGGGTGAAGCCCCAGCATTTT.

The chain couples TRBV6-6 to TRBJ2-4, with D unresolved. Looked up from germline, CDR1 is MNHNY and CDR2 is SVGAGI (reference sequence). With 7 bases removed from V and 0 bases from J, the gap between germline ends came to 10 bases. The CDR3 extends over 14 amino acids. The CDR3 DNA is TGTGCCAGCATCCAGGCTCTAGCCAAAAACATTCAGTACTTC. Protein product: CASIQALAKNIQYF.

This clone was seen a single time. V and J are TRBV4-2 and TRBJ1-1; no clear D gene. CDR1 is LGHNA, CDR2 YNFKEQ, per germline. The V end lost 0 bases, the J end lost 0 bases, and 14 bases lay between the germline ends. This CDR3 region has 17 residues. As DNA, the CDR3 is TGTGCCAGCAGCCAAGATCCGACAAGCCTGATGAACACTGAAGCTTTCTTT. Protein sequence: CASSQDPTSLMNTEAFF.

This clone was seen only once. The gene calls are TRBV6-6 and TRBJ2-5; maybe TRBD1 (6 bases). With 2 bases removed from V and 5 bases from J, the gap between germline ends came to 15 bases. Germline V CDR1 and CDR2: MNHNY, SVGAGI (reference sequence). This CDR3 is built from 15 residues. CDR3: CASSYGRGRFETQYF. The DNA of the CDR3 is TGTGCCAGCAGTTACGGCAGGGGCCGTTTTGAGACCCAGTACTTC.

The chain has TRBV7-9 and TRBJ2-3; the D gene is possibly TRBD2 (6 bases). The CDR3 sequence is 17 residues long. V was pared by 4 bases and J by 2 bases, with 19 bases between. CDR1 and CDR2 (germline): SEHNR, FQNEAQ (reference sequence). CDR3 protein: CASSSRLVRRSTDTQYF. The CDR3 DNA reads TGTGCCAGCAGCTCGCGACTAGTCCGCCGGTCCACAGATACGCAGTATTTT.

The chain couples TRBV9 to TRBJ2-2; TRBD2 agrees at 9 bases. The junction had 5 bases not matched to a gene; V was cut back by 3 bases and J by 2 bases. The germline gives CDR1 SGDLS, CDR2 YYNGEE. The length of the CDR3 is 16 residues. CDR3 residues: CASSGQGLANTGELFF. As DNA, the CDR3 is TGTGCCAGCAGCGGCCAGGGACTAGCAAACACCGGGGAGCTGTTTTTT.

V gene TRBV7-3 combines with J gene TRBJ1-6; D unresolved. In germline, CDR1 is SGHTA, CDR2 FQGTGA. V lost 5 bases and J lost 9, with 11 bases in between. The CDR3 is made up of 13 amino acids. The CDR3 DNA reads as TGTGCCAGCAGCGCTACGGTTGTTTCACCCCTCCACTTT. Protein product: CASSATVVSPLHF.

The V and J genes are TRBV29-1 and TRBJ2-7, with D possibly being TRBD1 (5 bases). The ends were cut back, 2 bases at V and 2 bases at J, with 7 bases in the middle. This CDR3 spans 12 amino acids. The germline V gene encodes CDR1 SQVTM and CDR2 ANQGSEA. DNA of the CDR3: TGCAGCGTTGAACAGGGCCCCTACGAGCAGTACTTC. Its protein is CSVEQGPYEQYF.

The genes are TRBV6-5 and TRBJ1-6, with TRBD1 matching 8 bases. CDR1 and CDR2 from the germline V gene are MNHEY and SVGAGI. V shed 6 bases and J 6 bases; nucleotides not matched to a gene: 7. The CDR3 is made up of 15 amino acids. The CDR3 sequence is CASRRQGAVNSPLHF. CDR3 coding DNA: TGTGCCAGCAGACGCCAGGGGGCGGTTAATTCACCCCTCCACTTT.

This chain joins TRBV4-2 and TRBJ1-5; D gene unclear. The V gene lost 0 bases and the J gene lost 5 bases, with 11 bases spanning the gap. CDR1 LGHNA and CDR2 YNFKEQ come from the germline V gene. The CDR3 sequence is 15 residues long. The CDR3 DNA reads TGTGCCAGCAGCCAAGACGGTCAGACCTATCAGCCCCAGCATTTT. Its protein is CASSQDGQTYQPQHF.

As regards this clone: This CDR3 is also generated by other DNA sequences in the sample. J is TRBJ2-3 and V is TRBV4-1; D tentatively reads TRBD1 or TRBD2 (7 bases each). The germline CDR1 and CDR2 sequences are MGHRA and YSYEKL. The CDR3 runs 16 residues. Trimming pared 0 bases from V and 4 bases from J, leaving 14 bases between. CDR3 in amino acids: CASSQDMGGGADTQYF. For the CDR3, the DNA is TGCGCCAGCAGCCAAGATATGGGAGGGGGCGCAGATACGCAGTATTTT.

This clone was observed a single time. The chain employs TRBV28 and TRBJ2-7; D is uncertain. The ends were cut back, 5 bases at V and 3 bases at J, with 5 bases in the middle. The CDR3 spans 11 residues. Looked up from germline, CDR1 is MDHEN and CDR2 is SYDVKM. The CDR3 DNA sequence: TGTGCCAGCAGTCCGGACTACGAGCAGTACTTC. It encodes CASSPDYEQYF.

CDR3 DNA: TGTGCCAGCAGTGAAAGGGGGCCCCTTAACACTGAAGCTTTCTTT. It translates to CASSERGPLNTEAFF. The V gene is TRBV6-1, the J gene TRBJ1-1, with 7 bases matching TRBD1. Per germline, CDR1 MNHNS and CDR2 SASEGT. The length of the CDR3 is 15 residues. V was clipped by 2 bases and J by 2 bases; unmatched bases: 5.

The chain uses TRBV25-1 and TRBJ1-4, with D possibly being TRBD1 (6 bases). CDR3 size: 15 residues. The V end lost 6 bases, the J end lost 6 bases, and 17 bases lay between the germline ends. Germline V gene lookup returns CDR1 MGHDK and CDR2 SYGVNS. The CDR3 spells CASRNGGGFHEKLFF. DNA of the CDR3: TGTGCCAGCAGAAACGGAGGGGGGTTTCATGAAAAACTGTTTTTT.

This chain connects TRBV9 to TRBJ2-3; D possibly corresponds to TRBD2 (5 bases). The V and J ends lost 3 bases and 0 bases respectively, with 14 bases between them. The CDR3 runs to 16 residues. Germline V gene data show CDR1 as SGDLS and CDR2 as YYNGEE. CDR3: CASSALDGISTDTQYF. CDR3 nucleotide sequence: TGTGCCAGCAGCGCCCTCGACGGGATCAGCACAGATACGCAGTATTTT.

Notes on this clone: The identical CDR3 is also encoded by other nucleotide sequences in the sample. J is TRBJ1-2 and V is TRBV5-1, with D tentatively TRBD1 (5 bases). This CDR3 contains 15 residues. V lost 4 bases, J lost 6 bases, and 19 bases lay in between. Per the germline V gene, CDR1 is SGHRS and CDR2 is YFSETQ. The CDR3 bases are TGCGCCAGCAGCATCGGGACCACGGGGGGAGATGGCTACACCTTC. Residues: CASSIGTTGGDGYTF.

This sequence joins TRBV4-2 and TRBJ2-7, with 8 bases fitting TRBD2. Germline V gives CDR1 LGHNA, CDR2 YNFKEQ. With V trimmed by 3 bases and J by 3 bases, 7 bases remained unmatched. The CDR3 runs to 15 residues. In DNA form, the CDR3 reads TGTGCCAGCAGCCATACTAGCGGAGCGGACTACGAGCAGTACTTC. It translates to CASSHTSGADYEQYF.

The rearrangement uses TRBV4-1 and TRBJ1-1; D ambiguous. The length of the CDR3 is 13 residues. V was clipped by 4 bases and J by 0 bases, with 6 bases between them. Germline CDR1 reads MGHRA; CDR2 reads YSYEKL. CDR3 loop: CASSPYLNTEAFF. In nucleotides, the CDR3 is TGCGCCAGCAGCCCGTACCTGAACACTGAAGCTTTCTTT.